Sequencing of this T cell receptor (beta chain) was carried out in a study of cytomegalovirus exposure and HLA in healthy donors. This clone was detected once. CDR1 and CDR2 (germline): MNHEY, SMNVEV (reference sequence). This CDR3 spans 13 amino acids. The V gene lost 4 bases and the J gene lost 3 bases, with 10 bases spanning the gap. In the PCR, 60 Vbeta and 13 Jbeta primers were used. Only in-frame clones appear in the TCRdb table, and some are missing; sequencing was by immunoSEQ multiplex PCR. Altogether about 190,000 clones are present, approximately 86% being singletons, with the ten largest covering approximately 1.7%.

The source of this sequence is a young woman in good health and CMV-seronegative. The chain couples TRBV27 to TRBJ2-7; possible D gene TRBD1, 6 bases. The sequenced material came from PBMCs. The CDR3 loop is CASSSGQNYEQYF. The CDR3 DNA is TGTGCCAGCAGTTCCGGACAGAACTACGAGCAGTACTTC.